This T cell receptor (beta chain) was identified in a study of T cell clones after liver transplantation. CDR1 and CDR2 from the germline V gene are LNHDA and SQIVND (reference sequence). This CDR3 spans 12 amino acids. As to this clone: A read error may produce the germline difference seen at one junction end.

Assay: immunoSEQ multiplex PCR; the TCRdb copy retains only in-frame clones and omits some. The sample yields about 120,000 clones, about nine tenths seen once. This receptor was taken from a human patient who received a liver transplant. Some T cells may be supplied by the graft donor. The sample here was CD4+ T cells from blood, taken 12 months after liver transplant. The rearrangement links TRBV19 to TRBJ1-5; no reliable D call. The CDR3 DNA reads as TGTGCCAGTAGTCCTAGCTATCAGCCCCAGCATTTT. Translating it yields CASSPSYQPQHF.